These 31 T cell receptor beta chains were all obtained from the same sample, sequenced in a study of identical twins. TCRdb redid the calling of the 5' RACE reads with MiXCR, one entry per CDR3 protein. The profile shows approximately 700,000 distinct CDR3 sequences, approximately 6% of them singletons. The sample was naive T cells sorted from blood. These receptors originate from a young man in good health.

This chain links TRBV30 with TRBJ2-7; TRBD2 matches at 8 bases. V lost 3 bases and J lost 2; bases outside the gene matches: 6. The germline gives CDR1 GTSNPN, CDR2 SVGIG (reference sequence). This CDR3 is 14 amino acids long. Here the CDR3 DNA reads TGTGCCTGGAGGGCTGTAGCGGGGCCCTACGAGCAGTACTTC. It encodes CAWRAVAGPYEQYF.

This clonotype has a count of ten or more. The chain joins TRBV20-1 to TRBJ1-6, with D possibly matching TRBD1 (5 bases). The germline CDR1 and CDR2 sequences are DFQATT and SNEGSKA (reference sequence). This CDR3 is 13 amino acids long. V was shortened by 3 bases and J by 10 bases, with 13 bases between the two germline ends. As DNA, the CDR3 is TGCAGTGCTAGCGGGCAGGGACGCTCACCCCTCCACTTT. As protein: CSASGQGRSPLHF.

This clonotype was found a few times. V and J are TRBV12-3 or TRBV12-4 and TRBJ2-7, with D maybe TRBD2 (6 bases). The CDR3 has 16 residues. V was trimmed by 5 bases and J by 9 bases, leaving 26 bases between them. The chain's CDR3 is CASSAQGGISSLVQYF. The CDR3 coding sequence is TGTGCCAGCAGTGCCCAGGGCGGGATTAGTTCCCTGGTGCAGTACTTC.

The table lists this clonotype with many counts. The chain couples TRBV10-3 to TRBJ1-3, with 7 positions matching TRBD1. The CDR3 totals 15 residues. CDR1 is ENHRY, CDR2 SYGVKD, per germline. V was pared by 0 bases and J by 4 bases, with 3 bases of the junction left unmatched. The CDR3 DNA sequence: TGTGCCATCAGTGAGTCTCGGGACAGAGGAAACACCATATATTTT. It yields the protein CAISESRDRGNTIYF.

This clonotype was counted a few times. This chain uses TRBV2 with TRBJ2-1; D is undetermined. This CDR3 region has 9 residues. V lost 4 bases, J lost 13 bases, and 5 bases lay in between. The V gene's germline CDR1 is SNHLY and CDR2 FYNNEI. The CDR3 DNA sequence: TGTGCCAGCAGTGCGGGCCAGTTCTTC. Protein: CASSAGQFF.

The chain recombines TRBV29-1 with TRBJ2-3; 10 bases are shared with TRBD2. V gave up 4 bases and J gave up 5 bases; unmatched junction bases: 3. CDR3 size: 13 residues. CDR1 is SQVTM and CDR2 is ANQGSEA in the germline V gene. CDR3 loop: CSVAGTSVDTQYF. The CDR3 DNA reads TGCAGCGTTGCCGGGACTAGCGTAGATACGCAGTATTTT.

A few counts support this clonotype. The chain is built from TRBV5-5 and TRBJ2-2, with D unresolved. With 7 bases removed from V and 3 bases from J, the gap between germline ends came to 10 bases. The CDR3 extends over 13 amino acids. The germline CDR1 and CDR2 sequences are SGHKS and YYEKEE (reference sequence). CDR3 protein: CASRYGDTGELFF. CDR3 sequence (DNA): TGTGCCAGCCGTTATGGGGACACCGGGGAGCTGTTTTTT.

At least ten counts were recorded for this clonotype. The chain links TRBV20-1 to TRBJ2-1; D might be TRBD2 (5 bases). From germline, CDR1 is DFQATT and CDR2 SNEGSKA (reference sequence). This CDR3 has 13 residues. Deletions cut 1 base from V and 9 bases from J, with 13 bases between. CDR3 amino acids: CSARVIERIEQFF. CDR3 sequence (DNA): TGCAGTGCTAGAGTTATCGAGCGGATTGAGCAGTTCTTC.

Here the CDR3 reads CASSPGVGPYEQYF. The CDR3 DNA is TGCGCCAGCAGCCCCGGGGTAGGGCCCTACGAGCAGTACTTC. The rearrangement uses TRBV4-3 and TRBJ2-7; tentative D call: TRBD2 (5 bases). Per the germline V gene, CDR1 is LGHNA and CDR2 is YSLEER. V was trimmed by 4 bases and J by 2 bases, leaving 12 bases between them. CDR3 size: 14 residues.

There are a few counts of this clonotype. The V call is TRBV6-2 or TRBV6-3, the J call TRBJ2-3, with a tentative D call TRBD2 (6 bases). The CDR3 sequence is 17 residues long. Germline CDR1 MNHEY, CDR2 SVGEGT. Trimming took off 2 bases at V and 8 bases at J, with 23 bases between the two ends. This chain's CDR3 is CASSYARAGPRIGTQYF. DNA of the CDR3: TGTGCCAGCAGTTACGCCAGAGCGGGTCCCAGGATAGGTACGCAGTATTTT.

This clonotype was seen many times. The CDR3 protein is CSVVAGTNTEAFF. CDR3 nucleotides: TGCAGCGTTGTGGCAGGGACGAACACTGAAGCTTTCTTT. The rearrangement links TRBV29-1 to TRBJ1-1; D might be TRBD1 (5 bases). In germline, CDR1 is SQVTM, CDR2 ANQGSEA. Trimming shortened V by 4 bases and J by 1 base, and 10 bases separated the two germline ends. This CDR3 spans 13 amino acids.

This clonotype was observed many times. A junction end diverges from the germline sequence, so it may reflect a read error. The V gene is TRBV29-1, the J gene TRBJ2-5; TRBD1 aligns across 10 bases. CDR3 length: 14 amino acids. Germline V gene lookup returns CDR1 SQVTM and CDR2 ANQGSEA. In DNA, the CDR3 is TGCAGCGTTAAAGAGACAGGGGGCAGAGAGACCCAGTACTTC. Amino acids: CSVKETGGRETQYF. Full variable domain (missing parts from reference TRBV29-1 and TRBJ2-5): SAVISQKPSRDICQRGTSLTIQCQVDSQVTMMFWYRQQPGQSLTLIATANQGSEATYESGFVIDKFPISRPNLTFSTLTVSNMSPEDSSIYLCSVKETGGRETQYFGPGTRLLVL.

This clonotype has ten or more counts. In DNA, the CDR3 is TGTGCCAGCAGCCTGGGACAGAACTATTCACCCCTCCACTTT. Protein product: CASSLGQNYSPLHF. The chain has TRBV3-1 and TRBJ1-6; the match to TRBD1 covers 7 bases. Germline V lookup: CDR1 LGHDT, CDR2 YNNKEL (reference sequence). This CDR3 is 14 amino acids long. Trimming cost V 4 bases and J 8 bases; bases outside gene matches: 5.

The chain carries TRBV28 and TRBJ2-5; TRBD2 might be the D (6 bases). CDR1 is MDHEN and CDR2 is SYDVKM in the germline V gene. V was pared by 7 bases and J by 3 bases, with 12 bases between. This CDR3 is 13 amino acids long. CDR3 region: CASTPGVEETQYF. Written as DNA, the CDR3 is TGTGCCAGCACACCGGGGGTCGAAGAGACCCAGTACTTC.

The table lists this clonotype with many counts. This rearrangement joins TRBV12-3 or TRBV12-4 to TRBJ2-7, with D perhaps TRBD1 (6 bases). The CDR3 extends over 13 amino acids. V lost 2 bases, J lost 3 bases, and 8 bases lay in between. The CDR3 sequence is CASSLRTDYEQYV. CDR3 DNA sequence: TGTGCCAGCAGTTTACGGACAGACTACGAGCAGTACGTC.

This clonotype was seen many times. The chain recombines TRBV20-1 with TRBJ2-3; 9 bases are shared with TRBD1. The CDR3 sequence is 15 residues long. Germline-derived CDR1 and CDR2 are DFQATT and SNEGSKA (reference sequence). V lost 3 bases and J lost 4; bases outside the gene matches: 8. The CDR3 is CSASTGQGRADTQYF. CDR3 nucleotide sequence: TGCAGTGCTAGCACCGGACAGGGGAGAGCAGATACGCAGTATTTT.

CDR3 loop: CASSTIRGTNGSKEYF. CDR3 coding DNA: TGTGCCAGCAGTACTATTAGGGGGACGAACGGCTCAAAGGAGTACTTC. The chain joins TRBV28 to TRBJ2-7; D may be TRBD1 (6 bases). CDR3 length: 16 residues. The V gene's germline CDR1 is MDHEN and CDR2 SYDVKM. V was cut by 5 bases and J by 11 bases, with 28 bases left in between.

This clonotype came up a few times. The chain has TRBV5-1 and TRBJ2-4; D is perhaps TRBD1 or TRBD2 (5 bases each). With 4 bases removed from V and 9 bases from J, the gap between germline ends came to 14 bases. Germline V CDR1 and CDR2: SGHRS, YFSETQ. The CDR3 length is 13 residues. The CDR3 spells CASSQNSGTIQYF. CDR3 DNA sequence: TGCGCCAGCAGCCAAAACTCAGGGACCATTCAGTACTTC.

This clonotype turned up a few times. The chain carries TRBV6-2 or TRBV6-3 and TRBJ1-1; D is ambiguous. CDR3 length: 14 residues. The germline V and J ends were trimmed by 2 bases and 2 bases, with 9 bases remaining between them. The V gene's germline CDR1 is MNHEY and CDR2 SVGEGT. CDR3 in DNA: TGTGCCAGCAGTTACCTAAAGGCCAACACTGAAGCTTTCTTT. Amino acids: CASSYLKANTEAFF.

This clonotype was picked up a small number of times. CDR3 sequence reads: CSGTGLTSYNEQFF. Here the CDR3 DNA reads TGCAGTGGAACCGGACTTACCTCCTACAATGAGCAGTTCTTC. The chain employs TRBV20-1 and TRBJ2-1, with TRBD2 as a possible D gene (5 bases). The germline V gene encodes CDR1 DFQATT and CDR2 SNEGSKA (reference sequence). Trimming removed 7 bases at V and 0 bases at J, with 13 bases between. The CDR3 consists of 14 residues.

In this sample, this clonotype turned up a few times. The chain uses TRBV11-2 and TRBJ2-6; D may be TRBD2 (6 bases). Germline V gene lookup returns CDR1 SGHAT and CDR2 FQNNGV. Trimming took 1 base from V and 2 from J, leaving 12 bases between them. The CDR3 length is 17 residues. The CDR3 spells CASSLVKGGPGANVLTF. Written as DNA, the CDR3 is TGTGCCAGCAGCTTAGTGAAGGGAGGACCTGGGGCCAACGTCCTGACTTTC.

This clonotype was recorded many times. The gene calls are TRBV20-1 and TRBJ2-1; TRBD2 agrees at 8 bases. Trimming took 5 bases from V and 7 from J; bases not matched to a gene: 10. This CDR3 spans 14 amino acids. The germline V gene has CDR1 DFQATT and CDR2 SNEGSKA (reference sequence). CDR3 amino acids: CSAVSGGPGNEQFF. As DNA, the CDR3 is TGCAGTGCTGTTTCGGGAGGGCCGGGTAATGAGCAGTTCTTC.

This clonotype was observed many times. The rearrangement uses TRBV12-3 or TRBV12-4 and TRBJ2-5, with 8 bases fitting TRBD1. The CDR3 runs to 16 residues. Germline trimming cut 2 bases from V and 3 bases from J; bases unmatched to any gene: 8. The CDR3 sequence: CASSLRTGRGEETQYF. The CDR3 nucleotides read TGTGCCAGCAGTTTAAGGACAGGGCGTGGCGAAGAGACCCAGTACTTC.

The J gene is TRBJ2-2, the V gene TRBV29-1; TRBD1 or TRBD2 may be the D gene (5 bases each). Germline CDR1 and CDR2: SQVTM and ANQGSEA. Trimming took off 3 bases at V and 5 bases at J, with 7 bases between the two ends. The CDR3 is made up of 12 amino acids. The chain's CDR3 is CSVDEGTGELFF. As DNA, the CDR3 is TGCAGCGTTGATGAGGGGACCGGGGAGCTGTTTTTT.

The chain links TRBV18 to TRBJ2-5, with 13 bases that match TRBD2. CDR3 length: 15 amino acids. Germline V lookup: CDR1 KGHSH, CDR2 LQKENI. V was pared by 4 bases and J by 4 bases, with 3 bases of the junction left unmatched. CDR3 sequence: CASSQRTSGRETQYF. CDR3 coding DNA: TGTGCCAGCTCACAAAGGACTAGCGGGAGAGAGACCCAGTACTTC.

A few counts support this clonotype. The V and J genes are TRBV20-1 and TRBJ2-4; TRBD2 is a possible D gene (5 bases). Germline V CDR1 and CDR2: DFQATT, SNEGSKA (reference sequence). CDR3 length equals 15 residues. V was shortened by 4 bases and J by 0 bases, with 13 bases between the two germline ends. The CDR3 reads CSANVPGRAKNIQYF. CDR3 bases: TGCAGTGCTAATGTGCCGGGGAGAGCCAAAAACATTCAGTACTTC.

In its sample, this clonotype was seen many times. V and J are TRBV28 and TRBJ1-1; D unresolved. Germline V gene lookup returns CDR1 MDHEN and CDR2 SYDVKM. The CDR3 is 12 residues long. V dropped 11 bases and J dropped 2 bases, with 12 bases sitting between them. The CDR3 spells CASRETNTEAFF. In DNA form, the CDR3 reads TGTGCCTCCCGGGAAACTAACACTGAAGCTTTCTTT. The full variable domain, completed using reference TRBV28 and TRBJ1-1, is DVKVTQSSRYLVKRTGEKVFLECVQDMDHENMFWYRQDPGLGLRLIYFSYDVKMKEKGDIPEGYSVSREKKERFSLILESASTNQTSMYLCASRETNTEAFFGQGTRLTVV.

This clonotype was detected ten times or more. The rearrangement uses TRBV9 and TRBJ1-1, with TRBD1 matching 7 bases. V gave up 0 bases and J gave up 0 bases; unmatched junction bases: 8. This CDR3 has 17 residues. Per the germline V gene, CDR1 is SGDLS and CDR2 is YYNGEE. CDR3 in amino acids: CASSVEGGGQMNTEAFF. CDR3 in DNA: TGTGCCAGCAGCGTAGAGGGTGGGGGACAGATGAACACTGAAGCTTTCTTT.

In its sample, this clonotype was seen a few times. The rearrangement joins TRBV10-3 to TRBJ2-3; a weak D match, TRBD2 (6 bases). The CDR3 covers 12 residues. CDR1 is ENHRY and CDR2 is SYGVKD in the germline V gene. V was trimmed by 7 bases and J by 1 base, leaving 6 bases between them. CDR3 region: CAITSGTDTQYF. CDR3 sequence (DNA): TGTGCCATCACTAGCGGCACAGATACGCAGTATTTT.

This clonotype was seen more than once but under ten times. The chain combines TRBV20-1 with TRBJ1-2, with 7 positions matching TRBD1. Germline CDR1 reads DFQATT; CDR2 reads SNEGSKA (reference sequence). The CDR3 spans 14 residues. After removal of 6 bases from V and 3 bases from J, the junction contained 10 bases not matched to a gene. The DNA for the CDR3 is TGCAGTGCCTACCCCCGGGACAGCGACTATGGCTACACCTTC. Encoded protein: CSAYPRDSDYGYTF.

This clonotype occurred many times. Compared with germline, one end of the junction differs, possibly owing to a read error. This chain links TRBV28 with TRBJ1-1; D not resolved. Germline CDR1 is MDHEN and CDR2 is SYDVKM. This CDR3 is 11 amino acids long. CDR3 DNA sequence: TGTGCCAGCAGTACCCAGACCTCCCCCTATTTT. Its protein product is CASSTQTSPYF.